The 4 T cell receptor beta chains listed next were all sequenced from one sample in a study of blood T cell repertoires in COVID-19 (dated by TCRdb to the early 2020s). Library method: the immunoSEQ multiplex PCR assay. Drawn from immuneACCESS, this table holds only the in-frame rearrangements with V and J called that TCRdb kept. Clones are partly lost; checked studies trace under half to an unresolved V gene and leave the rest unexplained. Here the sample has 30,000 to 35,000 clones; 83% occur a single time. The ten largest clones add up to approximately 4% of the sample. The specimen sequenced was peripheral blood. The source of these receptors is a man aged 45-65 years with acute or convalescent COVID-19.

The CDR3 sequence: CASSVVAGGLTDTQYF. In DNA, the CDR3 is TGTGCCAGCAGCGTAGTGGCAGGGGGCCTCACAGATACGCAGTATTTT. The rearrangement joins TRBV9 to TRBJ2-3; 8 bases line up with TRBD1. The V segment lost 0 bases and the J segment 2 bases; nucleotides outside the gene matches: 5. This CDR3 region has 16 residues. Germline CDR1 and CDR2: SGDLS and YYNGEE.

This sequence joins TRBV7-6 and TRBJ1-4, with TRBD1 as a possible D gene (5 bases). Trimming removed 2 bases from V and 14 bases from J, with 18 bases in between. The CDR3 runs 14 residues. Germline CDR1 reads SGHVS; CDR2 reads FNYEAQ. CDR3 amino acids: CASSLSGVGNRLFF. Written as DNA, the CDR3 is TGTGCCAGCAGCTTATCGGGAGTGGGCAACAGGCTGTTTTTT.

The CDR3 loop is CASSSTGTLVPGNTIYF. As DNA, the CDR3 is TGTGCCAGCAGCTCCACCGGGACTTTGGTCCCTGGAAACACCATATATTTT. This rearrangement joins TRBV5-4 to TRBJ1-3; TRBD1 is a possible D gene (5 bases). CDR3 length: 17 residues. Trimming left V 3 bases short and J 2 bases short, with 18 bases between. Germline V gives CDR1 SGHNT, CDR2 YYREEE (reference sequence).

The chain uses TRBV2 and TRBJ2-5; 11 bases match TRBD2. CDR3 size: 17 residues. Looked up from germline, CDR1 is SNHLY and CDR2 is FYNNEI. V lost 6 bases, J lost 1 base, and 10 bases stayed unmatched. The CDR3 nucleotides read TGTGCCAGCAGCTGGACTAGCGGGCTTGGGGCCCAAGAGACCCAGTACTTC. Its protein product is CASSWTSGLGAQETQYF.